This record covers a single TCR beta chain. The antigen remains undetermined. A much larger clone sits a single nucleotide away, making a read error possible. Germline V CDR1 and CDR2: ENHRY, SYGVKD. Trimming left V 6 bases short and J 2 bases short, with 19 bases between. There are 16 residues in the CDR3. Stable disease denoted Graves' hyperthyroidism without ophthalmopathy progression within 18 months. The authors obtained PBMCs from over 8 ml of fresh peripheral blood. The entry originates in a study of T cells in Graves' hyperthyroidism and ophthalmopathy. Study-wide points: Before onset, ophthalmopathy was predicted by the model a median around 6.2 months earlier.

Authors of the study amplified TCR beta CDR3 regions from RNA transcripts. First-round RT-PCR of the TCR CDR3 relied on the HTBI primer set. TCRdb processed the multiplex PCR reads anew with MiXCR; each CDR3 protein has one entry. The sample gives some 800,000 distinct CDR3 sequences, around 38% of which show up once; around 9.3% is in the top ten. The chain has TRBV10-3 and TRBJ1-1; D perhaps matches TRBD1 (6 bases). The sample was blood. The sequence came from a man younger than 30 with Graves' hyperthyroidism. CDR3 protein: CAIRESRGQGNTEAFF. The DNA of the CDR3 is TGTGCCATCAGGGAATCACGGGGACAAGGCAACACTGAAGCTTTCTTT.